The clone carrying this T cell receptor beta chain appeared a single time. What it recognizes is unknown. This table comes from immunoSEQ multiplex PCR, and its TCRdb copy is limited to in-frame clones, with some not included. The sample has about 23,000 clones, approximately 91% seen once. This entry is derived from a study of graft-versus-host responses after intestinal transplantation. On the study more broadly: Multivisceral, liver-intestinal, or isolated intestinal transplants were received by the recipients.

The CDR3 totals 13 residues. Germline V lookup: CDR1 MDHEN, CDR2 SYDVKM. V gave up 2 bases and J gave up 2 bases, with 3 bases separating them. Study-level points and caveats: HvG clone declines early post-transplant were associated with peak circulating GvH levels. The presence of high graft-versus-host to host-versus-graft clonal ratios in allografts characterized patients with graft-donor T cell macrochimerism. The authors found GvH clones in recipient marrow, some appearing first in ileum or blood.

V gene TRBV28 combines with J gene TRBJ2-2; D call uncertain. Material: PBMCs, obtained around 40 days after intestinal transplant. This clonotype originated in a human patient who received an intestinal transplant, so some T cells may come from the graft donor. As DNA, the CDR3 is TGTGCCAGCAGTTTACTAAACACCGGGGAGCTGTTTTTT. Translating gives CASSLLNTGELFF.